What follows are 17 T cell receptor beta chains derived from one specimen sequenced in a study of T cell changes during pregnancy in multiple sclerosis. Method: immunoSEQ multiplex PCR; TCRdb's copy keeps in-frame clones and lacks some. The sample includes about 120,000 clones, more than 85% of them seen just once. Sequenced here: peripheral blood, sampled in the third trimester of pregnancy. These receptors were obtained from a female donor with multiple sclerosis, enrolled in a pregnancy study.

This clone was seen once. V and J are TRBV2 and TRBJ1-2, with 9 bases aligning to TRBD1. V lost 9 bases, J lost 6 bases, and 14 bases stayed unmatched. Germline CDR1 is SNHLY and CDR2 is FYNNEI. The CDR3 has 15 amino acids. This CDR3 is CARSTLQQGANGYTF. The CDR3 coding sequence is TGTGCCAGAAGTACATTACAACAGGGGGCTAATGGCTACACCTTC.

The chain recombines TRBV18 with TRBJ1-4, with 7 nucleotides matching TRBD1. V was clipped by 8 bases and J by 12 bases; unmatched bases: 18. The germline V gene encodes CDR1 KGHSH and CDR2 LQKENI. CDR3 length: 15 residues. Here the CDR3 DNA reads TGTGCCAGCGCCCAAATGACAGGGCGTAGTGGAGAACTGTTTTTT. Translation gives CASAQMTGRSGELFF. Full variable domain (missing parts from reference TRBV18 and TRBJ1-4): NAGVMQNPRHLVRRRGQEARLRCSPMKGHSHVYWYRQLPEEGLKFMVYLQKENIIDESGMPKERFSAEFPKEGPSILRIQQVVRGDSAAYFCASAQMTGRSGELFFGSGTQLSVL.

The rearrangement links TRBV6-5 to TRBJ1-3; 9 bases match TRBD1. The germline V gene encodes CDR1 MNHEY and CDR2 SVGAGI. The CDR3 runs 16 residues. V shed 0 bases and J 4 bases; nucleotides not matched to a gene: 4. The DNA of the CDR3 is TGTGCCAGCAGTTACTCTGGGACAGGGAACGGAAACACCATATATTTT. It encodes CASSYSGTGNGNTIYF.

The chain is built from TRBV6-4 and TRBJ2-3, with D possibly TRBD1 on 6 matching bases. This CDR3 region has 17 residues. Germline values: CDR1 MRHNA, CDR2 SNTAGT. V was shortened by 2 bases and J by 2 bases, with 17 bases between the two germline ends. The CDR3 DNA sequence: TGTGCCAGCAGTGACCCGAGACAGGTTAGCTACACAGATACGCAGTATTTT. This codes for CASSDPRQVSYTDTQYF.

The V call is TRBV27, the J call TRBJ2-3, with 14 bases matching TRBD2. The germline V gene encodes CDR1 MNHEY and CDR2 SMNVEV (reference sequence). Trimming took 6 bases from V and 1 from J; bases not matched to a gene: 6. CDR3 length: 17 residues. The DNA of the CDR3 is TGTGCCAGCAGCCGTAGACTAGCGGGAGGGGGCACAGATACGCAGTATTTT. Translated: CASSRRLAGGGTDTQYF.

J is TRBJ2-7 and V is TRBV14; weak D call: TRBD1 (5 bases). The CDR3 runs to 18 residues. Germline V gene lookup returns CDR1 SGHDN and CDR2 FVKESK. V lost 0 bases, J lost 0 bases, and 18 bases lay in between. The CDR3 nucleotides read TGTGCCAGCAGCCAAGATCGGTCTATGCCTGGGGCCTCCTACGAGCAGTACTTC. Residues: CASSQDRSMPGASYEQYF. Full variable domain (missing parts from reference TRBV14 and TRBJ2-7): EAGVTQFPSHSVIEKGQTVTLRCDPISGHDNLYWYRRVMGKEIKFLLHFVKESKQDESGMPNNRFLAERTGGTYSTLKVQPAELEDSGVYFCASSQDRSMPGASYEQYFGPGTRLTVT.

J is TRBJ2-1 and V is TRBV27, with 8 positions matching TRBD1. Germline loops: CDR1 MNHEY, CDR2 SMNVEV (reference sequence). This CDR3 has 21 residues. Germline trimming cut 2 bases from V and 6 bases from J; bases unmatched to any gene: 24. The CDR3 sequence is CASSLRPGQGVSYLFFNEQFF. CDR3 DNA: TGTGCCAGCAGTTTACGACCCGGACAGGGCGTTTCATACCTATTCTTCAATGAGCAGTTCTTC.

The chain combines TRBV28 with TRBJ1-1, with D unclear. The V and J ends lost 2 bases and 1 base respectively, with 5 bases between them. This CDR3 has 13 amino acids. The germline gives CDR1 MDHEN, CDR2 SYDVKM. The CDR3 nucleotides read TGTGCCAGCAGTTTAGGGCAGAACACTGAAGCTTTCTTT. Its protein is CASSLGQNTEAFF. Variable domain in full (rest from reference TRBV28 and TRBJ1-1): DVKVTQSSRYLVKRTGEKVFLECVQDMDHENMFWYRQDPGLGLRLIYFSYDVKMKEKGDIPEGYSVSREKKERFSLILESASTNQTSMYLCASSLGQNTEAFFGQGTRLTVV.

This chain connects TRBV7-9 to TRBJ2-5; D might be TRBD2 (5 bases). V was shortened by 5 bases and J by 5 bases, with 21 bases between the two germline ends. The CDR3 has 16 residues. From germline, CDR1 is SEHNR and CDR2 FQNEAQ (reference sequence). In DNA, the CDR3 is TGTGCCAGCAGCATTACGGGAACAGCCACGAGGGAGACCCAGTACTTC. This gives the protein CASSITGTATRETQYF.

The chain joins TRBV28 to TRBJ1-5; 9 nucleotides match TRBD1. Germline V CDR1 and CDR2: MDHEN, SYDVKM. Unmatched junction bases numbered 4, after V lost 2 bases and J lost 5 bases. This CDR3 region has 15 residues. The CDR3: CASSLTGGHHQPQHF. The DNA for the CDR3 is TGTGCCAGCAGTTTAACAGGGGGCCATCATCAGCCCCAGCATTTT. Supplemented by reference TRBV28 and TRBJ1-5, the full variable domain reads DVKVTQSSRYLVKRTGEKVFLECVQDMDHENMFWYRQDPGLGLRLIYFSYDVKMKEKGDIPEGYSVSREKKERFSLILESASTNQTSMYLCASSLTGGHHQPQHFGDGTRLSIL.

The CDR3 DNA is TGCGCCAGCAGCTCCGATAGCGGGAGGGCGTCAGATACGCAGTATTTT. This translates into CASSSDSGRASDTQYF. V gene TRBV5-1 combines with J gene TRBJ2-3; 11 positions agree with TRBD2. Losses at the gene ends were 3 bases for V and 4 bases for J; bases not matched to a gene: 7. This CDR3 comprises 16 residues. Per germline, CDR1 SGHRS and CDR2 YFSETQ.

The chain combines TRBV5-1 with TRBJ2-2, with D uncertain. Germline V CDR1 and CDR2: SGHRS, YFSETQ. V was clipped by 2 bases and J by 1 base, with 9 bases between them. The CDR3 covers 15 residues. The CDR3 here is CASSFRVVNTGELFF. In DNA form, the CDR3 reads TGCGCCAGCAGCTTCCGCGTGGTGAACACCGGGGAGCTGTTTTTT.

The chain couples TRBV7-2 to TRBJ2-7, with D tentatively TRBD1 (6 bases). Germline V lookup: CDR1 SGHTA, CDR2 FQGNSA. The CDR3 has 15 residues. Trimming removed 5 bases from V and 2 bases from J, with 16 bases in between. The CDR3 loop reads CASSRDTQRPYEQYF. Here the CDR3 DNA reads TGTGCCAGCAGCAGGGACACCCAAAGACCCTACGAGCAGTACTTC.

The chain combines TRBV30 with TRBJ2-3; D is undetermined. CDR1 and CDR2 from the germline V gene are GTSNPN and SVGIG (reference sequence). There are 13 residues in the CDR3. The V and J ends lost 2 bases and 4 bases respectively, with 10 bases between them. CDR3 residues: CAWSRSAADTQYF. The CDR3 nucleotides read TGTGCCTGGAGTAGGTCGGCGGCAGATACGCAGTATTTT.

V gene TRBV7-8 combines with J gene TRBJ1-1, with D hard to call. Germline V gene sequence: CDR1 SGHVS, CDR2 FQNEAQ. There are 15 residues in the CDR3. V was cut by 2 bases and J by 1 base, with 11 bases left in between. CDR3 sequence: CASSLQIAENTEAFF. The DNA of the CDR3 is TGTGCCAGCAGCTTACAGATCGCAGAGAACACTGAAGCTTTCTTT.

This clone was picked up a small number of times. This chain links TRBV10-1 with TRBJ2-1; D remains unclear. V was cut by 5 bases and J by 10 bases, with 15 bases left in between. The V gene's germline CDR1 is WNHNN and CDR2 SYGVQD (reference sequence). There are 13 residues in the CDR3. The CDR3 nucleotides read TGCGCCAGCAGTCGTACGGGTGAAGGAGAGCAGTTCTTC. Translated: CASSRTGEGEQFF.

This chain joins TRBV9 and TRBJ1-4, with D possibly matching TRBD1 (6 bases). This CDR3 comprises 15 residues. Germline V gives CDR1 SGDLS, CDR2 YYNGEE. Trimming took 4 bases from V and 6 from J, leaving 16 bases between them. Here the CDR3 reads CASSLRGAMYEKLFF. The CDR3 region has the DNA TGTGCCAGCAGCCTTCGGGGGGCGATGTATGAAAAACTGTTTTTT.